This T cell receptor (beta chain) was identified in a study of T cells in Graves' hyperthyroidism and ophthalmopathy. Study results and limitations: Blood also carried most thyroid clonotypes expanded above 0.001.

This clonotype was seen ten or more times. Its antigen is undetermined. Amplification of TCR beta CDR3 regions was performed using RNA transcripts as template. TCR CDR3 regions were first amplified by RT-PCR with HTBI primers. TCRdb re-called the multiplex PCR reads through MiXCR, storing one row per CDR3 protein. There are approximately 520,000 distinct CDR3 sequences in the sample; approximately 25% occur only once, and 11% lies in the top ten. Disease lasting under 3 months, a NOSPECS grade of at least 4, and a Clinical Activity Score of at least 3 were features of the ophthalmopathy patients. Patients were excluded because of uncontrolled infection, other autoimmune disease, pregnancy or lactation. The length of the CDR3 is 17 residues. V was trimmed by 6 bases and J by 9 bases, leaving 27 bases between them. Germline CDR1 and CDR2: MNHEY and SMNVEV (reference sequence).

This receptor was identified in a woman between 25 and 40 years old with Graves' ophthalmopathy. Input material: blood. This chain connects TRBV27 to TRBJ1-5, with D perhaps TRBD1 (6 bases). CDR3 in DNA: TGTGCCAGCAGACTAATGGGGAGGGGGACGTGGGTTGGGCCCCAGCATTTT. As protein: CASRLMGRGTWVGPQHF.